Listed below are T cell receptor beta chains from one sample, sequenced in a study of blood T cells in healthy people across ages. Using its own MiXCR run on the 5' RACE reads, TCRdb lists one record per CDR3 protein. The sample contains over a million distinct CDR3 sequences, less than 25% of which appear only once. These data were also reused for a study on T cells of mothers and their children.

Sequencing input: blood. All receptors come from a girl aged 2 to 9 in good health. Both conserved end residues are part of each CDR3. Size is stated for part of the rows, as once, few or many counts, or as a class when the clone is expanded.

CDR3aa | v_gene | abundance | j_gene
CASSGRTGNGNNEQFF | TRBV9 | - | TRBJ2-1
CASSLTVQAYSPLHF | TRBV28 | - | TRBJ1-6
CASTNRDFPTYEQYF | TRBV6-6 | - | -
CASSPERGDWNIQYF | TRBV11-2 | few | TRBJ2-4
CASSKKAETGTQYF | TRBV4-2 | - | TRBJ2-5
CASSPPGMTRYTF | TRBV28 | - | TRBJ1-2
CATRLEIPYEQYF | TRBV7-2 | - | TRBJ2-7
CASSLGQADNQPQHF | TRBV28 | few | TRBJ1-5
CASSSDRGHNYEQYF | TRBV4-3 | - | TRBJ2-7
CTIPQEQHEQYF | TRBV1 | few | TRBJ2-7
CASSDVPGIQETQYF | TRBV5-1 | - | TRBJ2-5
CASSYYGRSTGELFF | TRBV6-5 | few | TRBJ2-2
CASSFFSVTEAFF | TRBV12-3/TRBV12-4 | many | TRBJ1-1
CASSQLNTGGSGYTF | TRBV5-1 | few | TRBJ1-2
CASSQAYRGTNTGELFF | TRBV4-3 | - | TRBJ2-2
CSVWDSYNEQFF | TRBV20-1 | few | TRBJ2-1
CASSPFGGGQPQHF | TRBV9 | - | TRBJ1-5
CSASPLGDEKLFF | TRBV20-1 | few | TRBJ1-4
CSAGAGGGYNEQFF | TRBV20-1 | few | TRBJ2-1
CASSLTGPGNTEAFF | TRBV12-3/TRBV12-4 | few | TRBJ1-1
CASSPLSGGPYNEQFF | TRBV11-2 | few | TRBJ2-1
CATSEVAGGPSWDTGELFF | TRBV24-1 | once | TRBJ2-2
CSAVQLAKNIQYF | TRBV20-1 | few | TRBJ2-4
CAGSQDNIVGGAGELFF | TRBV4-1 | - | TRBJ2-2
CASRPTALETQYF | TRBV6-5 | - | TRBJ2-5
CASSPRRSVYGYTF | TRBV12-3/TRBV12-4 | few | TRBJ1-2
CASSPRPDLRETQYF | TRBV18 | few | TRBJ2-5
CASSLLQAQETLFF | TRBV7-9 | - | TRBJ1-4
CATSDTALRDTQYF | TRBV24-1 | - | TRBJ2-3
CASSYDNQETQYF | TRBV5-1 | - | -
CASSLARGGPYEQYF | TRBV7-9 | - | TRBJ2-7
CASTYLGQMDYGYTF | TRBV28 | few | TRBJ1-2
CASSMRAGDEQFF | TRBV5-1 | - | TRBJ2-1
CSAEDRGIRETQYF | TRBV20-1 | - | TRBJ2-5
CSADNNRESTDTQYF | TRBV20-1 | - | TRBJ2-3
CSLNAGLLGASYNEQFF | TRBV29-1 | - | TRBJ2-1
CASSYSGGSGNTIYF | TRBV6-2/TRBV6-3 | few | TRBJ1-3
CSVTGGRETQYF | TRBV29-1 | few | TRBJ2-5
CASSAIGSREETQYF | TRBV7-3 | - | TRBJ2-5
CASLGGNEQFF | TRBV6-2/TRBV6-3 | - | -
CASSLDLDRTVYGYTF | TRBV7-9 | - | TRBJ1-2
CATRQVNVPEAFF | TRBV15 | - | TRBJ1-1
CSAGTGDTEAFF | TRBV20-1 | few | TRBJ1-1
CSARVQLEETQYF | TRBV20-1 | few | TRBJ2-5
CASSLGPVGNEQFF | TRBV7-6 | few | TRBJ2-1
CASRSRIGSLRPDTQYF | TRBV7-9 | - | TRBJ2-3
CASSLGSGGSNEQFF | TRBV11-2 | - | TRBJ2-1
CASSEGQGSSGANVLTF | TRBV6-1 | - | TRBJ2-6
CSLVREAAGDTQYF | TRBV20-1 | few | TRBJ2-3
CASSLRGQLAGETQYF | TRBV7-9 | few | TRBJ2-5
CACSLGQSSYNEQFF | TRBV28 | few | TRBJ2-1
CASSPPGQGGYIAKNIQYF | TRBV7-2 | few | TRBJ2-4
CAGTGLAGGHQETQYF | TRBV7-6 | - | TRBJ2-5
CSVEPHGPQGIYNEQFF | TRBV29-1 | few | -
CASSLGRTSTYEQYF | TRBV11-2 | - | TRBJ2-7